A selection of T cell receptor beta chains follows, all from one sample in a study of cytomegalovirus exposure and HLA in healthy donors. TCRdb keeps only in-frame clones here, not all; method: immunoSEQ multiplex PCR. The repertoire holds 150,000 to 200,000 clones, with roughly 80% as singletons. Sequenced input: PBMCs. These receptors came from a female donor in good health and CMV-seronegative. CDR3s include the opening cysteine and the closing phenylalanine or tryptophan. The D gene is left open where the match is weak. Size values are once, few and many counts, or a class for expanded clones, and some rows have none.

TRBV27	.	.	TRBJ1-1	CASSLFAPTGGTEAFF	TGTGCCAGCAGTTTATTTGCCCCCACGGGGGGAACTGAAGCTTTCTTT
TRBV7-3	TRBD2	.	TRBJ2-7	CASSPTGAGGYEQYF	TGTGCCAGCAGCCCGACCGGGGCGGGGGGCTACGAGCAGTACTTC
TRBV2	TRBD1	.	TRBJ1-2	CASSEGTGIYGYTF	TGTGCCAGCAGTGAAGGGACAGGAATCTATGGCTACACCTTC
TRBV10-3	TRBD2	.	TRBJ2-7	CATTSEYEQYF	TGTGCCACGACTAGCGAATACGAGCAGTACTTC
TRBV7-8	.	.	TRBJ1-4	CASSLAASGLGEGEKLFF	TGTGCCAGCAGCTTAGCCGCCTCGGGGTTGGGGGAGGGTGAAAAACTGTTTTTT
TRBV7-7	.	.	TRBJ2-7	CASSPDRFSYEQYF	TGTGCCAGCAGCCCCGACAGGTTTTCCTACGAGCAGTACTTC
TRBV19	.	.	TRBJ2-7	CASSISRFYEQYF	TGTGCCAGTAGTATATCCAGATTCTACGAGCAGTACTTC
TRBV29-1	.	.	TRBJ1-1	CSAAHYDHPEAFF	TGCAGCGCAGCACACTATGACCACCCTGAAGCTTTCTTT
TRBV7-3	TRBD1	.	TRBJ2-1	CASSLIGTGDPTYNEQFF	TGTGCCAGCAGCTTAATAGGGACAGGGGACCCGACCTACAATGAGCAGTTCTTC
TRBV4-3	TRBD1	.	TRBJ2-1	CASSHRQGEDSEQFF	TGCGCCAGCAGCCACAGACAGGGGGAAGATAGTGAGCAGTTCTTC
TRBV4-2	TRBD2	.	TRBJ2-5	CASRPSGGGRETQYF	TGTGCCAGCAGGCCTTCGGGGGGAGGAAGGGAGACCCAGTACTTC
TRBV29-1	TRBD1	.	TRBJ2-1	CSVDGTGNYNEQFF	TGCAGCGTCGATGGGACAGGGAACTACAATGAGCAGTTCTTC
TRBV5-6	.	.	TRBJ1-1	CASSLGAGAEAFF	TGTGCCAGCAGCTTGGGGGCGGGAGCTGAAGCTTTCTTT
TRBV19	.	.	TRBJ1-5	CASSILRDNQPQHF	TGTGCCAGTAGTATCCTCCGGGACAACCAGCCCCAGCATTTT
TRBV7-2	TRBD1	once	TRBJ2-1	CASSGLGTGYFNEQFF	TGTGCCAGCAGCGGATTGGGGACAGGGTATTTCAATGAGCAGTTCTTC
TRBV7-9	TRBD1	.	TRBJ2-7	CASSFGQTGNSYEQYF	TGTGCCAGCAGCTTCGGGCAGACAGGGAACTCCTACGAGCAGTACTTC
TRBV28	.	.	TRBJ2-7	CASSLRDSLYEQYF	TGTGCCAGCAGTCTACGGGACTCCCTCTACGAGCAGTACTTC
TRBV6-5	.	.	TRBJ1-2	CASRGGRAYGYTF	TGTGCCAGCAGGGGCGGGAGAGCCTATGGCTACACCTTC
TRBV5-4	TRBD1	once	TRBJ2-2	CASSLAEQGVTGELFF	TGTGCCAGCAGCTTGGCCGAACAGGGGGTAACCGGGGAGCTGTTTTTT
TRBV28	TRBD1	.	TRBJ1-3	CASVSFATGKLNTIYF	TGTGCCAGCGTTTCTTTTGCGACAGGGAAGTTAAACACCATATATTTT
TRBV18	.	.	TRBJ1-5	CASSQTSDSNQPQHF	TGTGCCAGCTCACAGACATCAGATAGCAATCAGCCCCAGCATTTT
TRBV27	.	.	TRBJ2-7	CASSSGTGYF	TGTGCCAGCAGCAGCGGGACAGGATACTTC
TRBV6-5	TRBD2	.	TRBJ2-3	CASTTSGSTDTQYF	TGTGCCAGCACAACTAGCGGATCCACAGATACGCAGTATTTT
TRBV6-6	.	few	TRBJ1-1	CASLGGGENTEAFF	TGTGCCAGTTTAGGGGGGGGCGAGAACACTGAAGCTTTCTTT
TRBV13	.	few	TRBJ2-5	CASSLRVQETQYF	TGTGCCAGCAGCTTACGGGTACAAGAGACCCAGTACTTC
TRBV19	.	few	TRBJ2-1	CASRGQPYNEQFF	TGTGCCAGTAGAGGACAGCCCTACAATGAGCAGTTCTTC
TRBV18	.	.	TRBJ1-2	CASSFAGSDGYTF	TGTGCCAGCTCATTTGCCGGGTCCGATGGCTACACCTTC
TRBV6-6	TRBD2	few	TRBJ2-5	CASSYSGTSEETQYF	TGTGCCAGCAGTTACTCTGGGACTAGCGAAGAGACCCAGTACTTC
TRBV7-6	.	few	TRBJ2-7	CASSLEAGYEQYF	TGTGCCAGCAGCTTAGAGGCAGGCTACGAGCAGTACTTC
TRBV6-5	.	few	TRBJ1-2	CASSPRQETYGYTF	TGTGCCAGCAGTCCCCGACAGGAGACCTATGGCTACACCTTC
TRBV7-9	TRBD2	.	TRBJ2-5	CASSFGAGGYQETQYF	TGTGCCAGCAGCTTTGGAGCGGGAGGGTACCAAGAGACCCAGTACTTC
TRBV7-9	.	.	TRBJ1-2	CSSSSDRRNNYGYTF	TGTTCCAGCAGCTCCGACAGAAGGAATAACTATGGCTACACCTTC
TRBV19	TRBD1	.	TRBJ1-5	CASTSRDRGNQPQHF	TGTGCCAGTACCTCACGGGACAGGGGCAATCAGCCCCAGCATTTT
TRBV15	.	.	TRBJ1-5	CATSKAYHKGQPQHF	TGTGCCACCAGCAAAGCTTACCATAAGGGGCAGCCCCAGCATTTT
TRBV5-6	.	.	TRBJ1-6	CASSLTSNSPLHF	TGTGCCAGCAGCTTGACAAGTAATTCACCCCTCCACTTT
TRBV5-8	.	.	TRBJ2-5	CASSGRLGTQYF	TGTGCCAGCAGCGGGCGATTGGGGACCCAGTACTTC
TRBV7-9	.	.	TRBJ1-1	CASRLTLSGNTEAFF	TGTGCCAGCCGCCTTACCCTGTCAGGGAACACTGAAGCTTTCTTT
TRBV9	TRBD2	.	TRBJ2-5	CASSSRTSGGGETQYF	TGTGCCAGCAGCTCCCGGACTAGCGGGGGCGGGGAGACCCAGTACTTC
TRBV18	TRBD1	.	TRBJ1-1	CASSPIPTGKNTEAFF	TGTGCCAGCTCACCAATCCCGACAGGGAAGAACACTGAAGCTTTCTTT
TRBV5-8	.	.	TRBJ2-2	CASSLNRQLLPELFF	TGTGCCAGCAGCTTGAACAGGCAGCTACTCCCTGAGCTGTTTTTT
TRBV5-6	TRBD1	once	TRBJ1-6	CASSWTDRVNSPLHF	TGTGCCAGCAGCTGGACGGACAGGGTAAATTCACCCCTCCACTTT
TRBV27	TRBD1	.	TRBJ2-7	CASSLRGRSKQYF	TGTGCCAGCAGTCTCAGGGGGCGGAGTAAGCAGTACTTC
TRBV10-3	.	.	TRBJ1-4	CAISESGGTNEKLFF	TGTGCCATCAGTGAGTCCGGTGGAACTAATGAAAAACTGTTTTTT
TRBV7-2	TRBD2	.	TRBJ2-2	CASSLGRAGGNTGELFF	TGTGCCAGCAGCTTAGGGAGGGCGGGGGGGAACACCGGGGAGCTGTTTTTT
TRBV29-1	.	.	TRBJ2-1	CSAPGGTGTYNEQFF	TGCAGCGCCCCGGGGGGGACAGGGACTTACAATGAGCAGTTCTTC
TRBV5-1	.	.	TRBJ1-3	CASSPGSGLISGNTIYF	TGCGCCAGCAGCCCGGGAAGTGGCCTAATCTCTGGAAACACCATATATTTT
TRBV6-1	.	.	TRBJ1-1	CASLHWRVNTEAFF	TGTGCCAGTTTACACTGGAGGGTGAACACTGAAGCTTTCTTT
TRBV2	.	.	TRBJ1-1	CASSLGVSVAFF	TGTGCCAGCAGTCTAGGGGTTAGTGTAGCTTTCTTT